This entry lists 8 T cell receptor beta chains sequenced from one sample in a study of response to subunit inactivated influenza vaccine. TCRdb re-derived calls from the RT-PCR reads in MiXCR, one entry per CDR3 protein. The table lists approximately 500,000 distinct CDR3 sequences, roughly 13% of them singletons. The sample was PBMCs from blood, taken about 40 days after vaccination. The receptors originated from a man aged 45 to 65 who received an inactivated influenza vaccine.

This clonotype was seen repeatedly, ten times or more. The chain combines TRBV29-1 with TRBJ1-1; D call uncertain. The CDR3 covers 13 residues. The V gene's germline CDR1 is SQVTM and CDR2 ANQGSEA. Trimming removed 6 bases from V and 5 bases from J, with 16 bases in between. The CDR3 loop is CSVTYLIGTEAFF. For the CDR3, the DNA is TGCAGCGTAACTTATCTCATCGGAACTGAAGCTTTCTTT. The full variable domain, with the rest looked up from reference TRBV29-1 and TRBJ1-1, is SAVISQKPSRDICQRGTSLTIQCQVDSQVTMMFWYRQQPGQSLTLIATANQGSEATYESGFVIDKFPISRPNLTFSTLTVSNMSPEDSSIYLCSVTYLIGTEAFFGQGTRLTVV.

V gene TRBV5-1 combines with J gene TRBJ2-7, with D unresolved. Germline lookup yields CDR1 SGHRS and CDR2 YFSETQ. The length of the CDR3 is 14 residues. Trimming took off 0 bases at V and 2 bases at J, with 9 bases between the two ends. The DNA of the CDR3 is TGCGCCAGCAGCTTGGATTTGGGGACCTACGAGCAGTACTTC. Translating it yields CASSLDLGTYEQYF.

The CDR3 reads CASITGFGANEQFF. CDR3 sequence (DNA): TGTGCCAGCATTACAGGGTTTGGGGCCAATGAGCAGTTCTTC. The chain joins TRBV12-3 or TRBV12-4 to TRBJ2-1; D is possibly TRBD1 (6 bases). CDR3 length equals 14 residues. V dropped 7 bases and J dropped 6 bases, with 16 bases sitting between them.

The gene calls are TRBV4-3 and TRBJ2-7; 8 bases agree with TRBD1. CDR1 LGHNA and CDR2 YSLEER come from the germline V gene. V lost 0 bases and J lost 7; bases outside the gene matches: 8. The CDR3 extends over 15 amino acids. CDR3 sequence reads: CASSQEYRGVGEQYF. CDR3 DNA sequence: TGCGCCAGCAGCCAAGAGTACAGGGGGGTGGGGGAGCAGTACTTC.

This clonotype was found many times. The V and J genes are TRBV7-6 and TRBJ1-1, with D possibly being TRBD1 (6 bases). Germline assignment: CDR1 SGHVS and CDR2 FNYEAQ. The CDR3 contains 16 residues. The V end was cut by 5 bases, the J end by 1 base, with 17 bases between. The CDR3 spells CASSLRGGGRNTEAFF. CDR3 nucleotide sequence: TGTGCCAGCAGCCTGAGGGGGGGCGGTCGGAACACTGAAGCTTTCTTT. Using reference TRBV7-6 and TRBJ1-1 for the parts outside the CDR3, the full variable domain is GAGVSQSPRYKVTKRGQDVALRCDPISGHVSLYWYRQALGQGPEFLTYFNYEAQQDKSGLPNDRFSAERPEGSISTLTIQRTEQRDSAMYRCASSLRGGGRNTEAFFGQGTRLTVV.

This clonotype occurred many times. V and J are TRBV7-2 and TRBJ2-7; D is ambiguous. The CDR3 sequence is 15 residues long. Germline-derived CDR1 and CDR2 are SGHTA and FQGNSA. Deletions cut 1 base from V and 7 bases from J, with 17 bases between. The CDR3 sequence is CASSLELGAVREQYF. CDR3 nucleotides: TGTGCCAGCAGCTTAGAGCTGGGCGCCGTGAGGGAGCAGTACTTC.

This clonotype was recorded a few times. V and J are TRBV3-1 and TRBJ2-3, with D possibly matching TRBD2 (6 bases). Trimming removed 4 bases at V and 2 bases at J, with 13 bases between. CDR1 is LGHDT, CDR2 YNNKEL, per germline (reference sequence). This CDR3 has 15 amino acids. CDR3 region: CASSLFASATDTQYF. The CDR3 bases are TGTGCCAGCAGCCTTTTCGCTAGCGCCACAGATACGCAGTATTTT.

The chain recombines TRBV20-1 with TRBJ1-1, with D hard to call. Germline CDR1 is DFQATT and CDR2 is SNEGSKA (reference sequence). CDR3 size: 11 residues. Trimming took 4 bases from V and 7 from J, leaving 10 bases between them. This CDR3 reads CSATVTIEAFF. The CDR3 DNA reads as TGCAGTGCTACCGTAACCATTGAAGCTTTCTTT.